The rows below give T cell receptor beta chains drawn from one sample of a study of T-cell memory formation after mild COVID-19. TCRdb used MiXCR to reprocess the 5' RACE reads, holding one entry per CDR3 protein. The sample includes fewer than 400,000 distinct CDR3 sequences, 16% of them seen just once. The sequenced sample was PBMCs or a T cell subset sorted from them (not recorded which). The receptors come from a man aged 18 to 30 who had mild COVID-19 (a few samples of this study predate the infection). Cell type and time point are not known. Each CDR3 is given with its conserved first and last residue. D genes are given only for firm matches. Rows give clone size only sometimes, using once, few, many, or a class for an expanded clone.

few	TRBV6-5	TRBD2	TRBJ2-1	CASSYSPSGGVNEQFF	TGTGCCAGCAGTTACTCGCCTAGCGGGGGGGTGAATGAGCAGTTCTTC
NA	TRBV7-2	TRBD1	TRBJ1-2	CASSSDRGRGYTF	TGTGCCAGCAGCTCAGACAGGGGACGCGGCTACACCTTC
NA	TRBV6-2/TRBV6-3	NA	TRBJ1-3	CASSYDIGNTIYF	TGTGCCAGCAGTTACGACATCGGAAACACCATATATTTT
NA	TRBV29-1	NA	TRBJ1-2	CSVESTDYYGYTF	TGCAGCGTTGAATCGACAGACTACTATGGCTACACCTTC
NA	TRBV29-1	NA	TRBJ1-2	CSVERQPGTENYGYTF	TGCAGCGTTGAAAGACAGCCCGGGACGGAGAACTATGGCTACACCTTC
few	TRBV11-2	NA	TRBJ2-3	CASSLVIEAHTQYF	TGTGCCAGCAGCTTAGTCATCGAAGCTCATACGCAGTATTTT
NA	TRBV18	NA	TRBJ1-2	CASSPPSGYDGYTF	TGTGCCAGCTCACCACCGTCAGGGTATGATGGCTACACCTTC
NA	TRBV7-9	NA	TRBJ1-6	CASSFLGDGSPLHF	TGTGCCAGCAGCTTTCTCGGGGACGGCTCACCCCTCCACTTT
NA	TRBV7-2	NA	TRBJ1-6	CASSLGQGPGSPLHF	TGTGCCAGCAGCTTAGGGCAGGGCCCTGGTTCACCCCTCCACTTT
many	TRBV5-1	NA	TRBJ2-3	CASSLDGGTDTQYF	TGCGCCAGCAGCTTGGATGGAGGCACAGATACGCAGTATTTT
few	TRBV6-6	NA	TRBJ2-4	CASSRDILKNIQYF	TGTGCCAGCAGTAGGGACATTCTCAAAAACATTCAGTACTTC
many	TRBV28	NA	TRBJ1-3	CASSLAGLLSGNTIYF	TGTGCCAGCAGCCTGGCGGGACTTCTATCTGGAAACACCATATATTTT
NA	TRBV12-3/TRBV12-4	TRBD1	TRBJ2-1	CASSLAIPGQVNNEQFF	TGTGCCAGCAGTTTAGCGATTCCGGGACAGGTTAACAATGAGCAGTTCTTC
NA	TRBV7-9	NA	TRBJ2-2	CASSPPGRGARTGELFF	TGTGCCAGCAGCCCCCCCGGACGGGGGGCGCGCACCGGGGAGCTGTTTTTT
NA	TRBV1	NA	TRBJ2-1	CTSTPGAKRFF	TGCACCAGCACCCCGGGGGCAAAACGGTTCTTC
NA	TRBV19	NA	TRBJ2-5	CASSWGHGRTQETQYF	TGTGCCAGTAGTTGGGGACACGGACGGACCCAAGAGACCCAGTACTTC
NA	TRBV14	NA	TRBJ2-3	CASRRSGADTQYF	TGTGCCAGCCGCCGGTCCGGGGCAGATACGCAGTATTTT
NA	TRBV6-6	TRBD1	TRBJ2-7	CASSFRRTGLHEQYF	TGTGCCAGCAGTTTCCGCCGGACAGGGCTCCACGAGCAGTACTTC
NA	TRBV20-1	NA	TRBJ1-4	CSATSTNEKLFF	TGCAGTGCAACCTCAACTAATGAAAAACTGTTTTTT
NA	TRBV7-8	TRBD1	TRBJ1-4	CASSLTGLGTNEKLFF	TGTGCCAGCAGCTTGACAGGGTTAGGGACTAATGAAAAACTGTTTTTT
NA	TRBV6-4	NA	TRBJ2-3	CASATGFSTDTQYF	TGTGCCAGCGCGACAGGATTTAGCACAGATACGCAGTATTTT
once	TRBV9	TRBD1	TRBJ2-1	CASSETGQGYNEQFF	TGTGCCAGCAGCGAAACGGGACAGGGTTACAATGAGCAGTTCTTC
few	TRBV20-1	TRBD1	TRBJ1-2	CSARDRGLGNYGYTF	TGCAGTGCCCGGGACAGGGGGTTAGGAAACTATGGCTACACCTTC
few	TRBV9	TRBD1	TRBJ1-1	CASSKPSGGGEAFF	TGTGCCAGCAGCAAACCCTCAGGGGGCGGTGAAGCTTTCTTT
NA	TRBV9	NA	TRBJ1-4	CASNSGGGEKLFF	TGTGCCAGCAATTCGGGGGGTGGTGAAAAACTGTTTTTT
NA	TRBV7-3	NA	TRBJ2-1	CASSPYTGNNEQFF	TGTGCCAGCAGCCCGTATACAGGAAACAATGAGCAGTTCTTC
NA	TRBV7-9	TRBD1	TRBJ1-5	CASSLNSGTGTGQPQHF	TGTGCCAGCAGCCTCAATTCCGGGACAGGGACAGGGCAGCCCCAGCATTTT
NA	TRBV12-3/TRBV12-4	NA	TRBJ1-2	CASRRWGRDNYGYTF	TGTGCCAGCAGACGATGGGGGCGGGATAACTATGGCTACACCTTC
NA	TRBV6-5	NA	TRBJ1-6	CASSYGGAHSPLHF	TGTGCCAGCAGTTACGGGGGGGCGCATTCACCCCTCCACTTT
few	TRBV4-3	TRBD1	TRBJ2-5	CASSQNRGSETQYF	TGCGCCAGCAGCCAAAACAGGGGTTCGGAGACCCAGTACTTC
few	TRBV6-2/TRBV6-3	NA	TRBJ2-1	CASSYVAGRSYNEQFF	TGTGCCAGCAGTTACGTCGCGGGGCGGTCCTACAATGAGCAGTTCTTC
many	TRBV7-2	NA	TRBJ2-5	CASSDTMETQYF	TGTGCCAGCAGCGATACGATGGAGACCCAGTACTTC
few	TRBV29-1	NA	TRBJ1-1	CSVFWQLNTEAFF	TGCAGCGTTTTCTGGCAGTTGAACACTGAAGCTTTCTTT
NA	TRBV7-2	TRBD1	TRBJ1-2	CASSLRDRDGYTF	TGTGCCAGCAGCTTACGGGACAGGGATGGCTACACCTTC
many	TRBV7-2	TRBD2	TRBJ2-2	CASSFSGGGTGELFF	TGTGCCAGCAGCTTCAGCGGGGGCGGCACCGGGGAGCTGTTTTTT
NA	TRBV5-5	TRBD1	TRBJ1-2	CASSSQGAGGYTF	TGTGCCAGCAGCTCTCAGGGGGCTGGTGGCTACACCTTC
NA	TRBV19	NA	TRBJ1-1	CASSAPGGVNTEAFF	TGTGCCAGTAGTGCCCCGGGGGGGGTGAACACTGAAGCTTTCTTT
few	TRBV19	TRBD1	TRBJ2-6	CASSGQDGDYSGANVLTF	TGTGCCAGTTCAGGACAGGACGGAGACTACTCTGGGGCCAACGTCCTGACTTTC
few	TRBV7-2	NA	TRBJ1-4	CASSLGGRTANEKLFF	TGTGCCAGCAGCTTGGGCGGGAGGACGGCTAATGAAAAACTGTTTTTT
NA	TRBV4-3	NA	TRBJ1-3	CASSESGHFSGNTIYF	TGCGCCAGCAGCGAATCCGGACACTTCTCTGGAAACACCATATATTTT
few	TRBV7-2	NA	TRBJ2-3	CASSPEGVTQYF	TGTGCCAGCAGCCCCGAAGGGGTTACGCAGTATTTT
NA	TRBV4-3	NA	TRBJ2-4	CASSQGTPIGNIQYF	TGCGCCAGCAGCCAAGGGACACCAATCGGGAACATTCAGTACTTC
NA	TRBV12-3/TRBV12-4	TRBD2	TRBJ2-7	CASSQTSGGVYEQYF	TGTGCCAGCAGCCAGACTAGCGGGGGTGTCTACGAGCAGTACTTC
NA	TRBV6-1	TRBD2	TRBJ2-3	CASSDSGVGSTSGVF	TGTGCCAGCAGTGATTCAGGGGTGGGGTCAACTAGCGGGGTATTT
NA	TRBV5-1	TRBD1	TRBJ2-3	CASSSDRGKDTQYF	TGCGCCAGCAGCTCAGACAGGGGGAAGGATACGCAGTATTTT
few	TRBV11-2	NA	TRBJ1-3	CASSSGISNTIYF	TGTGCCAGCAGCTCCGGAATCTCGAACACCATATATTTT
NA	TRBV6-5	NA	TRBJ1-6	CASSYSGGIARNSPLHF	TGTGCCAGCAGTTACTCGGGGGGAATTGCCCGGAATTCACCCCTCCACTTT
NA	TRBV5-5	NA	TRBJ1-5	CASSLGRDNQPQHF	TGTGCCAGCAGCTTGGGCAGGGATAATCAGCCCCAGCATTTT
NA	TRBV7-9	NA	TRBJ1-2	CASIKTDTNYGYTF	TGTGCCAGCATCAAGACAGATACTAACTATGGCTACACCTTC
NA	TRBV9	NA	TRBJ2-3	CASTPRAGRTDTQYF	TGTGCCAGCACACCTCGGGCGGGGCGCACAGATACGCAGTATTTT
few	TRBV5-1	TRBD2	TRBJ2-7	CASSLGLAAISYEQYF	TGCGCCAGCAGCTTGGGACTAGCGGCCATCTCCTACGAGCAGTACTTC
few	TRBV4-3	NA	TRBJ1-1	CASSLGWDWDTEAFF	TGCGCCAGCAGCCTTGGATGGGATTGGGACACTGAAGCTTTCTTT
NA	TRBV11-2	NA	TRBJ1-2	CASRLPGRASGTGYTF	TGTGCCAGCAGGCTTCCGGGCAGGGCCTCCGGGACCGGCTACACCTTC
few	TRBV2	NA	TRBJ2-4	CASVARVGELAKNIQYF	TGTGCCAGCGTCGCCAGGGTAGGAGAACTAGCCAAAAACATTCAGTACTTC
few	TRBV6-5	TRBD1	TRBJ1-2	CASRDSYWTGKMAGYTF	TGTGCCAGCCGAGATTCGTATTGGACAGGGAAGATGGCCGGCTACACCTTC